The sequence of this T cell receptor beta chain was determined in a study of beta chain features in type 1 diabetes (dated 2018 in TCRdb). Describing the broader study: Mean age, gender distribution, total cell number and subset yield did not differ between patients and healthy donors. In the study, recently diagnosed type 1 diabetes patients and matched healthy donors were compared on the TCRB repertoires of their sorted circulating CD4+ T cell subsets. A total of around 100 million sorted cells were examined across all samples, and RNA yield correlated strongly with the number of cells per subset. Regulatory and stem cell-like memory subsets were isolated from only 8 patients and roughly 8 healthy donors, whereas naive and central memory subsets came from all 30 or so donors.

All of the isolated RNA was reverse transcribed with the High Capacity cDNA Reverse Transcription Kit, so expressed TCRB transcripts were sequenced. Survey-depth immunoSEQ sequencing was performed on stem cell-like memory T cell samples, with an average of about 1 million total reads per sample. Sorted cells were lysed in RLT buffer and RNA was extracted with DNase-treated RNeasy Micro or Mini kits, depending on cell number. Each cell subset was processed separately to prevent cross-contamination, with patient and healthy donor samples processed together. TCRB sequences were amplified from cDNA with the immunoSEQ multiplex PCR, producing 87-bp fragments spanning the CDR3 region. Amplicons were sequenced on the Illumina HiSeq platform. Per the authors' processing: PCR bias was computationally corrected using synthetic template baselines, reads within Hamming distance 2 were collapsed, and singletons that could not be merged were discarded. By aligning reads against IMGT, V, D and J genes, CDR3 length, and insertions or deletions at six rearrangement sites were assigned. Within each subset, clonotype counts were normalized to sorted cell number, and only after that were true diversity and Gini coefficients computed with the tcR R package. Repertoire sharing was quantified using the overlap coefficient calculated on TCRB nucleotide sequences. TCRdb holds this immuneACCESS table with in-frame rearrangements only. Some clones are missing; in checked studies, unresolved V genes explain under half, and the rest has no known cause. That table gives V, J and clone size, and the DNA gave D and trimming. The sample profile shows about 53,000 clones; roughly 63% of them were found once. Of the sample, 0.29% falls within the top ten clones.

A remark on this clone: The antigen it recognizes is unknown. No clone much larger than this one lies a single base away; base qualities are absent.

Each donor gave one peripheral blood draw, roughly 0.12 L on average, collected into heparinised tubes. A BD FACSAria II was used to sort naive, central memory, regulatory and stem cell-like memory CD4+ T cells with a panel that included CD45RO, CCR7, CD25, CD127, CD95 and CD27. Purity was above 95% for every sorted population. Right away, PBMCs were isolated by Lymphoprep density gradient centrifugation and were stained directly, with no culture step. So that batch effects would be minimized, each experiment stained and sorted samples in pairs, pairing one healthy donor with one patient. Points the paper makes about the study in general: Because the HLA sub-analyses included only small numbers of individuals, any influence of HLA type on TCRB rearrangement was left unresolved. Fewer insertions and more nucleotide deletions at VDJ recombination sites were observed in patients with type 1 diabetes, implying thymic rearrangement abnormalities. In all four CD4+ subsets, TCRB CDR3 length was moderately but significantly shorter in type 1 diabetes patients. Sequencing cDNA rather than genomic DNA could over-represent highly expressing activated cells, although activation and CD3 levels did not differ between groups. PCR may preferentially amplify shorter templates, but because patient and control samples were amplified and corrected together, any resulting skew would affect both groups equally. Naive, central memory and regulatory TCRB repertoires appeared to be more similar among patients than among healthy donors.

The CDR3 goes from the cysteine to the phenylalanine over 15 residues. Only the CDR3 DNA stays, 45 bases, in frame from base 1. V is trimmed back by 4 bases and J by 4 bases, and the junction contains 7 bases that no gene match accounts for. The CDR1 and CDR2 encoded by the germline V gene (reference sequence) are PRHDT and FYEKMQ. This TCR came from a woman aged 25 to 39 with type 1 diabetes. The specimen sequenced was stem cell memory CD4+ T cells from blood. This specimen's cell subset or site label, per the study, means: stem cell-like memory CD4+ T cells. The chain joins TRBV13 to TRBJ2-5, with 9 middle bases fitting TRBD2. The CDR3 reads as follows: CASSWLAGTVETQYF. The DNA is as follows: TGTGCCAGCAGCTGGCTAGCGGGAACAGTAGAGACCCAGTACTTC.